The present entry profiles one T cell receptor (beta chain) with its context. Its matching antigen is unknown. This record belongs to a study of cytotoxic CD8 clonotypes in ibrutinib-treated CLL. Findings and limits, study-wide: Circulating CD8+ T-cell counts were tracked by baseline clonality, which exceeded that of age-matched healthy donors.

Cryopreserved PBMCs were the source of around 2 micrograms of genomic DNA, which went to TCR beta libraries. CDR1 is LNHNV, CDR2 YYDKDF, per germline (reference sequence). V lost 1 base, J lost 7 bases, and 13 bases lay in between. The CDR3 sequence is 15 residues long. Targeted sequencing depth ranged from 1 in 200,000 to 1 in 1 million T cells. Here immunoSEQ multiplex PCR was the method, and the copy in TCRdb shows in-frame clones only, minus some. The table lists 330,000 or so clones, around 66% of them singletons, with about 5.9% in the top ten. The clonotype comes from a human donor with chronic lymphocytic leukemia. The material was PBMCs, obtained after 36 months of ibrutinib treatment. The gene calls are TRBV15 and TRBJ1-4; no firm D call. CDR3 in DNA: TGTGCCACCAGCAGAGTGCAAGGAATCGGTGAAAAACTGTTTTTT. Encoded protein: CATSRVQGIGEKLFF.